This T cell receptor (beta chain) was profiled in a study of molecular identifiers for immune sequencing clone quantification. Background on the study: For replicates, RNA isolated from around 20,000 or 99,000 naive CD8 cells was divided into five portions, of which four were sequenced. Study conclusions and caveats: Clones carrying above 20 RNA copies accounted for over 97% of effector molecules, under 1% in naive cells.

Sorting defined naive CD8 T cells as CD8+CD4-CCR7+CD45RA+. The germline gives CDR1 SGHNT, CDR2 YYREEE (reference sequence). V was trimmed by 2 bases and J by 2 bases, leaving 13 bases between them. The CDR3 length is 15 residues. This clonotype was observed many times. Its antigen remains unidentified. Generation of bulk TCR libraries relied on previously described methods and listed TCR primers. TCRdb processed the PCR reads anew with MiXCR; each CDR3 protein has one entry. The sample contains over 300,000 distinct CDR3 sequences, under 25% of which appear only once. The chain uses TRBV5-4 and TRBJ2-5, with D tentatively TRBD2 (6 bases). The sequencing input was naive CD8+ T cells from blood, with Jurkat cell RNA spiked in. Subset of the sample: FACS-sorted CD8+CD4-CCR7+CD45RA+ naive T cells. This receptor was obtained from a human donor in good health. Some libraries in this study had Jurkat cell RNA spiked in. The CDR3 is CASSLQPGEQETQYF. DNA for the CDR3: TGTGCCAGCAGCTTACAACCGGGAGAGCAAGAGACCCAGTACTTC.